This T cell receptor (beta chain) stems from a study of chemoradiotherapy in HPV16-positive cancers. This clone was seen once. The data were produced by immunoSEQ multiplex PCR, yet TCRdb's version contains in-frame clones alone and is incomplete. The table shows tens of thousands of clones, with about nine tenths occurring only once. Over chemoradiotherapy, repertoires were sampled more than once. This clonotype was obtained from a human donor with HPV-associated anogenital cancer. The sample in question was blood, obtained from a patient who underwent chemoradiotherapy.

The CDR3 loop is CASSRSGSYEQYF. The CDR3 DNA reads TGTGCCAGTAGTAGAAGCGGGAGCTACGAGCAGTACTTC. V and J are TRBV19 and TRBJ2-7, with 8 bases identical to TRBD2. This CDR3 contains 13 residues. V shed 4 bases, J shed 3 bases, and the junction held 2 bases outside the gene matches. Germline V lookup: CDR1 LNHDA, CDR2 SQIVND (reference sequence). Looking up the rest from reference TRBV19 and TRBJ2-7 gives the full variable domain: DGGITQSPKYLFRKEGQNVTLSCEQNLNHDAMYWYRQDPGQGLRLIYYSQIVNDFQKGDIAEGYSVSREKKESFPLTVTSAQKNPTAFYLCASSRSGSYEQYFGPGTRLTVT.